These T cell receptor beta chains were read from a single sample in a study of cytomegalovirus exposure and HLA in healthy donors. Assay: immunoSEQ multiplex PCR; the TCRdb copy retains only in-frame clones and omits some. This repertoire shows approximately 150,000 clones, more than 60% found once; its top ten account for around 1.5%. The sample comprised PBMCs. Receptors originate from a female donor in good health and CMV-seronegative. The CDR3 runs from the conserved cysteine through the conserved F or W. Fields, in order: J gene, V gene, clone size, D gene, CDR3 DNA, CDR3 protein. D genes are given only for firm matches. Clone sizes are given selectively: once, few, many, or a class where the clone is expanded.

j_call: TRBJ1-2
v_call: TRBV14
clone_size: .
d_call: .
cdr3_nt: TGTGCCAGCAGCCAGACAGGATACTATGGCTACACCTTC
cdr3_aa: CASSQTGYYGYTF

j_call: TRBJ2-1
v_call: TRBV11-1
clone_size: .
d_call: TRBD1
cdr3_nt: TGTGCCACCCAGGGGGCATACAATGAGCAGTTCTTC
cdr3_aa: CATQGAYNEQFF

j_call: TRBJ2-3
v_call: TRBV5-8
clone_size: .
d_call: TRBD2
cdr3_nt: TGTGCCAGCAGCTTGGGCGGGAGTAGCCCAGATACGCAGTATTTT
cdr3_aa: CASSLGGSSPDTQYF

j_call: TRBJ2-2
v_call: TRBV7-2
clone_size: .
d_call: TRBD2
cdr3_nt: TGTGCCAGCAGCCCGCGACTAGCGGGACGAACTACCGGGGAGCTGTTTTTT
cdr3_aa: CASSPRLAGRTTGELFF

j_call: TRBJ2-1
v_call: TRBV9
clone_size: .
d_call: .
cdr3_nt: TGTGCCAGCAGCACTCAAGCCATTCCTGACAATGAGCAGTTCTTC
cdr3_aa: CASSTQAIPDNEQFF

j_call: TRBJ1-6
v_call: TRBV27
clone_size: once
d_call: .
cdr3_nt: TGTGCCAGCAGTTTAGGGCAGGGTACGGGCCCCCTCCACTTT
cdr3_aa: CASSLGQGTGPLHF

j_call: TRBJ2-5
v_call: TRBV5-8
clone_size: .
d_call: .
cdr3_nt: TGTGCCAGCGGCATACTAACACGGGAGACCCAGTACTTC
cdr3_aa: CASGILTRETQYF

j_call: TRBJ1-2
v_call: TRBV18
clone_size: .
d_call: TRBD1
cdr3_nt: TGTGCCAGCTCACCTGGGGACAGCTTCTCTCATGGGGGCTACACCTTC
cdr3_aa: CASSPGDSFSHGGYTF

j_call: TRBJ2-3
v_call: TRBV7-2
clone_size: .
d_call: .
cdr3_nt: TGTGCCAGCAGCTCACCTCCGGGAAGAAGAGCGGCAGATACGCAGTATTTT
cdr3_aa: CASSSPPGRRAADTQYF

j_call: TRBJ2-3
v_call: TRBV14
clone_size: .
d_call: TRBD1
cdr3_nt: TGTGCCAGCAGCCAGGACAGGGGGTGGACAGATACGCAGTATTTT
cdr3_aa: CASSQDRGWTDTQYF

j_call: TRBJ1-5
v_call: TRBV19
clone_size: few
d_call: TRBD1
cdr3_nt: TGTGCCAGTAGTCTGGGACAGGGGATCAATCAGCCCCAGCATTTT
cdr3_aa: CASSLGQGINQPQHF

j_call: TRBJ2-1
v_call: TRBV6-1
clone_size: .
d_call: TRBD2
cdr3_nt: TGTGCCAGTACTAGCGGGGGGGCTTACAATGAGCAGTTCTTC
cdr3_aa: CASTSGGAYNEQFF

j_call: TRBJ2-1
v_call: TRBV7-2
clone_size: once
d_call: TRBD1
cdr3_nt: TGTGCCAGCAGCCGTACAGGGGTTGAGCAGTTCTTC
cdr3_aa: CASSRTGVEQFF

j_call: TRBJ2-1
v_call: TRBV7-2
clone_size: .
d_call: .
cdr3_nt: TGTGCCAGCAGCTTAGATACAGGGCCCTACAATGAGCAGTTCTTC
cdr3_aa: CASSLDTGPYNEQFF

j_call: TRBJ1-2
v_call: TRBV4-1
clone_size: .
d_call: TRBD1
cdr3_nt: TGCGCCAGCAGCCAAGCGACAGGGGCCCATGGCTACACCTTC
cdr3_aa: CASSQATGAHGYTF

j_call: TRBJ2-2
v_call: TRBV19
clone_size: .
d_call: TRBD1
cdr3_nt: TGTGCCAGTAAGCGGCAGGGGGCGACCGACATCGGGGAGCTGTTTTTT
cdr3_aa: CASKRQGATDIGELFF

j_call: TRBJ1-3
v_call: TRBV9
clone_size: .
d_call: TRBD1
cdr3_nt: TGTGCCAGCAGCGAACAGACAGGGCAAGGAGGAAACACCATATATTTT
cdr3_aa: CASSEQTGQGGNTIYF

j_call: TRBJ2-7
v_call: TRBV18
clone_size: .
d_call: TRBD2
cdr3_nt: TGTGCCAGCTCACCGGGAGCGGGAGCGACCTACGAGCAGTACTTC
cdr3_aa: CASSPGAGATYEQYF

j_call: TRBJ2-3
v_call: TRBV12-5
clone_size: .
d_call: .
cdr3_nt: TGTGCTAGTGGTGCCCCCGGGGATTTGGGTACAGATACGCAGTATTTT
cdr3_aa: CASGAPGDLGTDTQYF

j_call: TRBJ1-5
v_call: TRBV28
clone_size: few
d_call: TRBD1
cdr3_nt: TGTGCCATTGAACAGGGGTCATATAGCAATCAGCCCCAGCATTTT
cdr3_aa: CAIEQGSYSNQPQHF

j_call: TRBJ2-1
v_call: TRBV5-1
clone_size: .
d_call: TRBD1
cdr3_nt: TGCGCCAGCAGCGGTGGGACAGCGAGCTCCTACAATGAGCAGTTCTTC
cdr3_aa: CASSGGTASSYNEQFF

j_call: TRBJ1-1
v_call: TRBV7-3
clone_size: .
d_call: .
cdr3_nt: TGTGCCAGCAGCTTAAAGGGCCGACAGCAGAACACTGAAGCTTTCTTT
cdr3_aa: CASSLKGRQQNTEAFF

j_call: TRBJ1-5
v_call: TRBV18
clone_size: .
d_call: .
cdr3_nt: TGTGCCAGCTCACCGGACAGCCACCTTAGCAATCAGCCCCAGCATTTT
cdr3_aa: CASSPDSHLSNQPQHF

j_call: TRBJ2-7
v_call: TRBV14
clone_size: .
d_call: .
cdr3_nt: TGTGCCAGCAGCCAAGGGACAGTTACGACCTACGAGCAGTACTTC
cdr3_aa: CASSQGTVTTYEQYF

j_call: TRBJ1-4
v_call: TRBV11-2
clone_size: .
d_call: .
cdr3_nt: TGTGCCAGCAGCTTAGAGCCGGGAGCGAAACTGTTTTTT
cdr3_aa: CASSLEPGAKLFF

j_call: TRBJ1-1
v_call: TRBV7-2
clone_size: .
d_call: TRBD1
cdr3_nt: TGTGCCAGCAGCCGAGGACAGGGGAACACTGAAGCTTTCTTT
cdr3_aa: CASSRGQGNTEAFF

j_call: TRBJ1-4
v_call: TRBV9
clone_size: once
d_call: .
cdr3_nt: TGTGCCAGCAGCGTTTCTCCACAAACTGGAGCTAATGAAAAACTGTTTTTT
cdr3_aa: CASSVSPQTGANEKLFF

j_call: TRBJ2-7
v_call: TRBV7-2
clone_size: .
d_call: TRBD2
cdr3_nt: TGTGCCAGCAGCTCGGCTAGCGGGGCTAGAGGCGAGCAGTACTTC
cdr3_aa: CASSSASGARGEQYF

j_call: TRBJ2-1
v_call: TRBV5-4
clone_size: .
d_call: TRBD2
cdr3_nt: TGTGCCAGCAGCTTGGCCACTAGCGGCTCCTACAATGAGCAGTTCTTC
cdr3_aa: CASSLATSGSYNEQFF

j_call: TRBJ2-7
v_call: TRBV6-1
clone_size: .
d_call: TRBD1
cdr3_nt: TGTGCCAGCAACCCTCGGGACAGCCTCTCCTACGAGCAGTACTTC
cdr3_aa: CASNPRDSLSYEQYF

j_call: TRBJ2-7
v_call: TRBV4-1
clone_size: .
d_call: TRBD2
cdr3_nt: TGCGCCAGCAGCCAAGATCGAAGCGGGGGCTCCTACGAGCGGTACTTC
cdr3_aa: CASSQDRSGGSYERYF

j_call: TRBJ1-2
v_call: TRBV6-5
clone_size: .
d_call: TRBD1
cdr3_nt: TGTGCCAGCAGTACCTCGGCAGGGGGGATTTATGGCTACACCTTC
cdr3_aa: CASSTSAGGIYGYTF

j_call: TRBJ2-1
v_call: TRBV5-1
clone_size: .
d_call: .
cdr3_nt: TGCGCCAGCAGCTTGGTTCAATTCTCCTACAATGAGCAGTTCTTC
cdr3_aa: CASSLVQFSYNEQFF

j_call: TRBJ1-4
v_call: TRBV4-1
clone_size: few
d_call: TRBD1
cdr3_nt: TGCGCCAGCAGGCCAAGAGGGACAGAGACTGAAAAACTGTTTTTT
cdr3_aa: CASRPRGTETEKLFF

j_call: TRBJ2-5
v_call: TRBV27
clone_size: .
d_call: .
cdr3_nt: TGTGCCAGCCAGCCAGGGGAGTCGGAGACCCAGTACTTC
cdr3_aa: CASQPGESETQYF

j_call: TRBJ2-5
v_call: TRBV5-6
clone_size: .
d_call: TRBD1
cdr3_nt: TGTGCCAGCAGGCTCAGAGGGGGCGAGACCCAGTACTTC
cdr3_aa: CASRLRGGETQYF

j_call: TRBJ1-5
v_call: TRBV6-1
clone_size: .
d_call: .
cdr3_nt: TGTGCCACTGCCGGGGGGCGCGGTCAGCCCCAGCATTTT
cdr3_aa: CATAGGRGQPQHF

j_call: TRBJ1-3
v_call: TRBV7-8
clone_size: .
d_call: TRBD1
cdr3_nt: TGTGCCAGCAGCTTATTTTCTGGGGACAGGAGTGGAAACACCATATATTTT
cdr3_aa: CASSLFSGDRSGNTIYF

j_call: TRBJ1-4
v_call: TRBV15
clone_size: few
d_call: TRBD1
cdr3_nt: TGTGCCACCAGCAGCCGGGACAGGGCCGAAAAACTGTTTTTT
cdr3_aa: CATSSRDRAEKLFF

j_call: TRBJ1-1
v_call: TRBV7-9
clone_size: .
d_call: TRBD1
cdr3_nt: TGTTCCAGCGGGACAGCTTACACTGAAGCTTTCTTT
cdr3_aa: CSSGTAYTEAFF

j_call: TRBJ1-1
v_call: TRBV6-6
clone_size: few
d_call: TRBD1
cdr3_nt: TGTGCCAGCAGTAAGGACAGGACTGAAGCTTTCTTT
cdr3_aa: CASSKDRTEAFF